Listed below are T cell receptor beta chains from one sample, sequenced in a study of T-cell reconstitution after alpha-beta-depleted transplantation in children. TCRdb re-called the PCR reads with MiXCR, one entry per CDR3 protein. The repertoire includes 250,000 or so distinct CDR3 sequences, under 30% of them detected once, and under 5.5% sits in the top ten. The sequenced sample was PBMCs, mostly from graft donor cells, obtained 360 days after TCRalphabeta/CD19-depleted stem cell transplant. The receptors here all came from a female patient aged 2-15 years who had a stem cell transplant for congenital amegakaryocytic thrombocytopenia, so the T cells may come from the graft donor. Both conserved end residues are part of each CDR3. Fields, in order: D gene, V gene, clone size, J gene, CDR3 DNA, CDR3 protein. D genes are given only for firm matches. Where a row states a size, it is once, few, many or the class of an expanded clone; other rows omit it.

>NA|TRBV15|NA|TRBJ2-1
TGTGCCACCAGCATAGGTGTTAATGAGCAGTTCTTC
CATSIGVNEQFF
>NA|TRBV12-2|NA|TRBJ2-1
TGTGCAAGTCGCTCATACTCTAGCGGGAGAGGTGAGCAGTTCTTC
CASRSYSSGRGEQFF
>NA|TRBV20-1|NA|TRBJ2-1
TGCAGTGCTAGAGACAGGGATGAACGCAATGAGCAGTTCTTC
CSARDRDERNEQFF
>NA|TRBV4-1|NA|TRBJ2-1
TGCGCCAGCAGCCAAGACGACAGGAGGGGGAATTGGTACAATGAGCAGTTCTTC
CASSQDDRRGNWYNEQFF
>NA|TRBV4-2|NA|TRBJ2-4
TGTGCCAGCAGCCGATCCGGGACGACAGGGGAGGGCGAAGCCAAAAACATTCAGTACTTC
CASSRSGTTGEGEAKNIQYF
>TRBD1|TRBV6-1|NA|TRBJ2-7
TGTGCCAGCGGCCGGGACAGGGTGGAACACGAGCAGTACTTC
CASGRDRVEHEQYF
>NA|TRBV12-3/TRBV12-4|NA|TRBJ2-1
TGTGCCAGCAGTTTAGTAGAATTGGTCGCCAAGGGGCATAATGAGCAGTTCTTC
CASSLVELVAKGHNEQFF
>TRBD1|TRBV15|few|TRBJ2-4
TGTGCCACCAGCGCAGGGACAGATCGAATTTTCCTAGCCAAAAACATTCAGTACTTC
CATSAGTDRIFLAKNIQYF
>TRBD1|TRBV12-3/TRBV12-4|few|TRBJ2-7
TGTGCCAGCACCAAGGAGACAGGGGGCTACTACGAGCAGTACTTC
CASTKETGGYYEQYF
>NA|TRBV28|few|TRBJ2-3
TGTGCCAGCAGTTTATATGGTGGCACAGATACGCAGTATTTT
CASSLYGGTDTQYF
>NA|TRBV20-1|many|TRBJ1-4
TGCAGTGCTAGAGGTGCAGGGGAGGAAGAAAAACTGTTTTTT
CSARGAGEEEKLFF
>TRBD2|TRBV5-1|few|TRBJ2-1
TGCGCCAGCAGCGGGGGACTAGCGGGGGGCAATGAGCAGTTCTTC
CASSGGLAGGNEQFF
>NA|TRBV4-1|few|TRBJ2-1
TGCGCCAGCAGCCAAGACAACCGGGACAGATTAGGGGGGAGGTACAATGAGCAGTTCTTC
CASSQDNRDRLGGRYNEQFF
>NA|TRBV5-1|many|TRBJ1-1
TGCGCCAGCAGCTTGGGTCTGGGGATCACTGAAGCTTTCTTT
CASSLGLGITEAFF
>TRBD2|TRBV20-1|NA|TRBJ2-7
TGCAGTGCTAGAGGCGGGAGGGCCTACGAGCAGTACTTC
CSARGGRAYEQYF
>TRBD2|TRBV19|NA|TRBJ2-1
TGTGCCAGGCCGACTAGCGGGTCCTCCTACAATGAGCAGTTCTTC
CARPTSGSSYNEQFF
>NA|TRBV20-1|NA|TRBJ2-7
TGCAGTGCTAACATCCCCGGGACCTACGAGCAGTACTTC
CSANIPGTYEQYF
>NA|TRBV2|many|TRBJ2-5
TGTGCCAGCAGTGAAGAAGAGACCCAGTACTTC
CASSEEETQYF
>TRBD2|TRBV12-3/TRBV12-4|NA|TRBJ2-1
TGTGCCGGAGCGGGGGGACCCTACAATGAGCAGTTCTTC
CAGAGGPYNEQFF
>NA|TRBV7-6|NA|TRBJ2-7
TGTGCCAGCAGCTTAGCGACGGCCTACGAGCAGTACTTC
CASSLATAYEQYF
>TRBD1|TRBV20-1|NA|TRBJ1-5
TGCAGTGCTCAGGGGGGAAGCAATCAGCCCCAGCATTTT
CSAQGGSNQPQHF
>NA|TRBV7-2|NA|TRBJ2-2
TGTGCCAGCAGCTGGACGGGGGACACCGGGGAGCTGTTTTTT
CASSWTGDTGELFF
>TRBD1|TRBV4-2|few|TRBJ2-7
TGTGCCAGCAGCCAAGATGGATTAAGGGACAGGGTCTACGAGCAGTACTTC
CASSQDGLRDRVYEQYF
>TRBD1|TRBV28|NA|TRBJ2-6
TGTGCCAGCAGTTCTTCACTTAGAGACAGGGCACCGGGGGCCAACGTCCTGACTTTC
CASSSSLRDRAPGANVLTF
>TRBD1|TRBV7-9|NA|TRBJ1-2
TGTGCCAGCAGACAGGGGGAAGCTAACTATGGCTACACCTTC
CASRQGEANYGYTF
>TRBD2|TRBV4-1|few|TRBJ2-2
TGCGCCAGCAGCCGGACTATAGCGGGGGGGCACACCGGGGAGCTGTTTTTT
CASSRTIAGGHTGELFF
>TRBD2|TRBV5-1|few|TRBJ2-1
TGCGCCAGCAGCTTTCAGGGAGGGCATGATGAGCAGTTCTTC
CASSFQGGHDEQFF
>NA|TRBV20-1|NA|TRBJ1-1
TGCAGTGCTAGGATTCAGGGTACCAAAGCTTTCTTT
CSARIQGTKAFF
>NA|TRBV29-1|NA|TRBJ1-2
TGCAGCGATTTTGGGGGAGATGGCTACACCTTC
CSDFGGDGYTF
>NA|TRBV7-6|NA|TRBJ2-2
TGTGCCAGCAGCCGAGCGGGCGGGGTCACCGGGGAGCTGTTTTTT
CASSRAGGVTGELFF
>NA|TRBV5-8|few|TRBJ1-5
TGTGCCAGCAGCTTATCCGGCCCGGGGCCCCAGCATTTT
CASSLSGPGPQHF
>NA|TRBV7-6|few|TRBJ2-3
TGTGCCAGCAGCTTGGATCCAATTACAGATACGCAGTATTTT
CASSLDPITDTQYF
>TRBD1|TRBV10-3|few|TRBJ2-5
TGTGCCATCAGTAGGACAGGGGACTATCAAGAGACCCAGTACTTC
CAISRTGDYQETQYF
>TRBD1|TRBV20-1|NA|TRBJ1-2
TGCAGTGCTAGCCCAGGGACAGAATATGGCTACACCTTC
CSASPGTEYGYTF
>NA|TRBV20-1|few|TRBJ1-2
TGCAGTGCTAGAAAGTGGGCACCAGGGGCCTATGGCTACACCTTC
CSARKWAPGAYGYTF
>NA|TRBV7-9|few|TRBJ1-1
TGTGCCAGCAGCTTGCCAGGGGTAACTGAAGCTTTCTTT
CASSLPGVTEAFF
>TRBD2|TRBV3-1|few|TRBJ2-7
TGTGCCAGCAGCCACGCTAGCGGGGGCGCGAAACTCTACGAGCAGTACTTC
CASSHASGGAKLYEQYF
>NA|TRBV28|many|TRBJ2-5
TGTGCCAGCAGTTCCCGGACGGCTAAGAGCCAAGAGACCCAGTACTTC
CASSSRTAKSQETQYF
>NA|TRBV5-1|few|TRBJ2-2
TGCGCCAGCAGCTTGACCGGGAGCTTTGCCGGGGAGCTGGTTTTT
CASSLTGSFAGELVF
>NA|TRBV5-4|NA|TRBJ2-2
TGTGCCAGCAGCTTAAATCGGGGGGCCCTTAACACCGGGGAGCTGTTTTTT
CASSLNRGALNTGELFF
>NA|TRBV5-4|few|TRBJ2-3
TGTGCCAGCAGCTTGGCCCTCGGGACCGTGGATACGCAGTATTTT
CASSLALGTVDTQYF